This entry is about one TCR beta chain. Its antigen remains unidentified. Expressed TCRB transcripts were sequenced because the isolated RNA had all been reverse transcribed beforehand. Using immunoSEQ multiplex PCR, the repertoire was profiled, and TCRdb retains in-frame clones only, with some absent. The sample lists nearly 700,000 clones; around an eighth were seen once. These data belong to a study of beta chain features in type 1 diabetes. Study observations and caveats: VDJ junctions from patients with type 1 diabetes contained fewer insertions and more deletions. Researchers report that Type 1 diabetes patients had moderately but significantly shorter TCRB CDR3s across all four CD4+ subsets.

CDR3 length: 15 amino acids. V dropped 3 bases and J dropped 2; count of bases not matched to a gene: 6. The sample comprised naive CD4+ T cells from blood. This chain links TRBV23-1 with TRBJ2-7; the match to TRBD1 covers 8 bases. TRBV23-1 is given ORF status, its function remaining uncertain. The clonotype was recovered from a man aged 18 to 30 with type 1 diabetes. The CDR3 nucleotides are TGCGCCAGCAGTCATCCGACAGGGGCCACCTACGAGCAGTACTTC. Encoded protein: CASSHPTGATYEQYF.